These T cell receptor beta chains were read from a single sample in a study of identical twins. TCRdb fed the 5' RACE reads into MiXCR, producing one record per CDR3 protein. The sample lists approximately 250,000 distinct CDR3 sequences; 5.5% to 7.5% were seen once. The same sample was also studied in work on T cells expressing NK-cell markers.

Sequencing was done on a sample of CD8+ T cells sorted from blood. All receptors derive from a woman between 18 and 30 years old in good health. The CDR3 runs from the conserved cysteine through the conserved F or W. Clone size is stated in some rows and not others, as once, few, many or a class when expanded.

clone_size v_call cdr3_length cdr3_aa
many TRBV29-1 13 CSVAYRVQSEAFF
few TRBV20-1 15 CSAAMIGDVVNIQYF
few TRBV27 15 CASSVSGVTYNEQFF
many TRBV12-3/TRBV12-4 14 CASSTGGGTDTQYF
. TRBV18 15 CASAPSGFDAGELFF
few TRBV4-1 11 CASKGPGGYTF
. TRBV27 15 CASSLWGNSNQPQHF
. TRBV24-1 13 CATSTGNTDTQYF
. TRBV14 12 CASSQRYGEQFF
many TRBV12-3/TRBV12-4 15 CASSLFLAGEETQYF
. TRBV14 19 CASSQDLRLATSSYNEQFF
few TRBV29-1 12 CSVRLGHYEQYF
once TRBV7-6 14 CASSLGGGQETQYF
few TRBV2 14 CASRALGLGNEQFF